This is a list of T cell receptor beta chains from one sample in a study of cytomegalovirus exposure and HLA in healthy donors. Some clones are missing from TCRdb's copy, which holds only in-frame ones; the method was immunoSEQ multiplex PCR. This sample has 65,000 to 95,000 clones; roughly 78% occur once, and the top ten carry around 2.5%. Sequences were obtained from PBMCs. These receptors all come from a male donor in good health and CMV-seropositive. Each CDR3 is given with its conserved first and last residue. Each record gives: D gene, J gene, V gene, clone size, CDR3 DNA, CDR3 protein. A D gene is named only where the DNA matches it firmly. Size values are once, few and many counts, or a class for expanded clones, and some rows have none.

>NA|TRBJ1-1|TRBV27|NA
TGTGCCAGCAGTTTAAACCAGTTGGGGGGAGGGGGAGCTTTCTTT
CASSLNQLGGGGAFF
>TRBD2|TRBJ2-7|TRBV28|NA
TGTGCCAGCAGTGCCGGACTAGCGGGAGTCGAGCAGTACTTC
CASSAGLAGVEQYF
>TRBD2|TRBJ2-1|TRBV7-9|NA
TGTGCCAGCAGCTTAACGAGGAAGCTAGCGGGAGGAGTGAGGGATGAGCAGTTCTTC
CASSLTRKLAGGVRDEQFF
>TRBD2|TRBJ2-3|TRBV19|NA
TGTGCCAGTAGTATCCTCGGGAGGCCAGATACGCAGTATTTT
CASSILGRPDTQYF
>TRBD2|TRBJ2-7|TRBV2|NA
TGTGCCAGCAGTGGGGCAGATTGGACTAGCGGTAACACCTACGAGCAGTACTTC
CASSGADWTSGNTYEQYF
>NA|TRBJ2-7|TRBV16|NA
TGTGCCAGCAGCCCTTTCCCTCCCGGCGGACAGACTTACGAGCAGTACTTC
CASSPFPPGGQTYEQYF
>NA|TRBJ2-2|TRBV5-1|NA
TGCGCCAGCAGCTTGGGAGGAGGGTCCGGGGAGCTGTTTTTT
CASSLGGGSGELFF
>NA|TRBJ1-1|TRBV13|few
TGTGCCAGCAGATCGACAGTGAACACTGAAGCTTTCTTT
CASRSTVNTEAFF
>TRBD1|TRBJ1-3|TRBV6-1|NA
TGTGCCAGCGGGGACAGGGGATCTGGAAACACCATATATTTT
CASGDRGSGNTIYF
>TRBD2|TRBJ2-7|TRBV7-6|NA
TGTGCCAGCAGCTCCCCCCTAGCGGGAGTCTTTGAGCAGTACTTC
CASSSPLAGVFEQYF
>TRBD1|TRBJ1-2|TRBV5-5|NA
TGTGCCAGCAGCTTACAGGGGGCAGGGTATGGCTACACCTTC
CASSLQGAGYGYTF
>NA|TRBJ2-5|TRBV29-1|few
TGCAGCGTTAACAGCCCAGGGGGGACCCAAGAGACCCAGTACTTC
CSVNSPGGTQETQYF
>NA|TRBJ2-2|TRBV7-9|NA
TGTTCCAGCAGCCAAACCCTACCCACCGGGGAGCTGTTTTTT
CSSSQTLPTGELFF
>NA|TRBJ1-1|TRBV28|NA
TGTGCCAGCAGTTTTCCCGCAGGGGTCGCAACTGAAGCTTTCTTT
CASSFPAGVATEAFF
>TRBD2|TRBJ2-3|TRBV4-1|NA
TGCGCCAGCAGCCAGAGACTAGCGGGAGGGCCAGGCGATACGCAGTATTTT
CASSQRLAGGPGDTQYF
>TRBD2|TRBJ2-7|TRBV9|NA
TGTGCCAGCAACGTAGATCCTAGCGGGATCCCCGAGCAGTACTTC
CASNVDPSGIPEQYF
>NA|TRBJ1-2|TRBV7-9|NA
TGTGCCAGCAGCTTAGCGGCGGGGGGCCAGGGCTACACCTTC
CASSLAAGGQGYTF
>TRBD2|TRBJ2-5|TRBV5-4|NA
TGTGCCAGTTCTCTAGCGGGAGGAAAGACCCAGTACTTC
CASSLAGGKTQYF
>TRBD2|TRBJ2-1|TRBV7-9|NA
TGTGCCAGCAGCCCAAGTCGGCTAGCGGGAGTGGAGTCCTACAATGAGCAGTTCTTC
CASSPSRLAGVESYNEQFF
>NA|TRBJ1-5|TRBV29-1|NA
NA
CSVGSGNQPQNF
>TRBD1|TRBJ1-2|TRBV30|NA
TGTGCCTGGGACGATAGGGACAGTTGGCGAGGCTACACCTTC
CAWDDRDSWRGYTF
>NA|TRBJ2-3|TRBV7-3|NA
TGTGCCAGCAGCCAAGAGGGCGGCACAGATACGCAGTATTTT
CASSQEGGTDTQYF